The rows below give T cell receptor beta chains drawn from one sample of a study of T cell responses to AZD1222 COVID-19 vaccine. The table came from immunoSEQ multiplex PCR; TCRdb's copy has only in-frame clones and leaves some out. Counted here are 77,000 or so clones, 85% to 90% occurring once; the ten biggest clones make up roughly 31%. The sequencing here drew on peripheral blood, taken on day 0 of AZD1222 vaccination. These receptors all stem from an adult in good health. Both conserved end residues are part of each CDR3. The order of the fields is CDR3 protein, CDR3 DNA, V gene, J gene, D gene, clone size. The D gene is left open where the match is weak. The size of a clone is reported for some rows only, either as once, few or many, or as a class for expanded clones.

CASSLNRAGNTIYF	TGTGCCAGCAGTTTAAACAGGGCTGGAAACACCATATATTTT	TRBV6-5	TRBJ1-3	-	-
CASSPGLAGYTDTQYF	TGTGCCAGCTCACCAGGACTAGCGGGGTACACAGATACGCAGTATTTT	TRBV18	TRBJ2-3	TRBD2	-
CASSPHGGTEAFF	TGTGCCAGCAGCCCCCACGGGGGCACTGAAGCTTTCTTT	TRBV3-1/TRBV3-2	TRBJ1-1	-	few
CASSLTGQGYGYTF	TGTGCCAGCAGTCTGACCGGACAGGGGTATGGCTACACCTTC	TRBV28	TRBJ1-2	TRBD1	-
CASSAGQYSTDTQYF	TGTGCCAGCAGCGCCGGACAGTATAGCACAGATACGCAGTATTTT	TRBV21-1	TRBJ2-3	-	-
CASSLWRGGAGISRDQPQHF	TGTGCCAGCAGTTTATGGCGGGGGGGGGCAGGGATATCCCGGGATCAGCCCCAGCATTTT	TRBV28	TRBJ1-5	-	-
CASSSPHLGTGELFF	TGTGCCAGCAGCTCACCCCACCTCGGAACCGGGGAGCTGTTTTTT	TRBV7-3	TRBJ2-2	-	-
CASSKDHEDYTDTQYF	TGTGCCAGCAGCAAAGATCACGAGGATTACACAGATACGCAGTATTTT	TRBV21-1	TRBJ2-3	-	-
CASSLRRGGTANNEQFF	TGTGCCAGCAGTTTACGCCGCGGGGGGACTGCTAACAATGAGCAGTTCTTC	TRBV27	TRBJ2-1	TRBD2	-
CASSLLGQGGIYGYTF	TGTGCCAGCAGTCTACTGGGACAGGGCGGTATCTATGGCTACACCTTC	TRBV6-6	TRBJ1-2	TRBD1	-
CASSRYRAVDSNQPQHF	TGCGCCAGCAGCCGATACAGGGCTGTGGATAGCAATCAGCCCCAGCATTTT	TRBV4-1	TRBJ1-5	-	-
CASSLVGYRDEQFF	TGTGCCAGCAGCTTAGTAGGTTATCGGGATGAGCAGTTCTTC	TRBV7-2	TRBJ2-1	-	-